These 2 T cell receptor beta chains were sequenced from one sample in a study of identical twins. TCRdb reprocessed the 5' RACE reads via MiXCR and lists one record per CDR3 protein. The sample has approximately 470,000 distinct CDR3 sequences; 14% are singletons. This same sample was also taken into another study, of yellow fever vaccine responses in identical twins.

The specimen was CD4+ T cells sorted from blood. The receptor source for this set is a woman aged 18-35 years in good health.

A few counts support this clonotype. The J gene is TRBJ2-7, the V gene TRBV5-1; 11 bases map to TRBD2. The CDR3 loop spans 15 amino acids. Unmatched junction bases numbered 5, after V lost 3 bases and J lost 3 bases. Germline V gene sequence: CDR1 SGHRS, CDR2 YFSETQ. The CDR3 protein is CASSSGLAGLYEQYF. The CDR3 DNA reads TGCGCCAGCAGCTCCGGACTAGCGGGCCTCTACGAGCAGTACTTC.

This clonotype was picked up a small number of times. The chain joins TRBV20-1 to TRBJ1-6; D call uncertain. There are 15 residues in the CDR3. From germline, CDR1 is DFQATT and CDR2 SNEGSKA (reference sequence). V was shortened by 3 bases and J by 0 bases, with 9 bases between the two germline ends. The CDR3 bases are TGCAGTGCTAGGCCATCTAGCTCCTATAATTCACCCCTCCACTTT. Protein product: CSARPSSSYNSPLHF.